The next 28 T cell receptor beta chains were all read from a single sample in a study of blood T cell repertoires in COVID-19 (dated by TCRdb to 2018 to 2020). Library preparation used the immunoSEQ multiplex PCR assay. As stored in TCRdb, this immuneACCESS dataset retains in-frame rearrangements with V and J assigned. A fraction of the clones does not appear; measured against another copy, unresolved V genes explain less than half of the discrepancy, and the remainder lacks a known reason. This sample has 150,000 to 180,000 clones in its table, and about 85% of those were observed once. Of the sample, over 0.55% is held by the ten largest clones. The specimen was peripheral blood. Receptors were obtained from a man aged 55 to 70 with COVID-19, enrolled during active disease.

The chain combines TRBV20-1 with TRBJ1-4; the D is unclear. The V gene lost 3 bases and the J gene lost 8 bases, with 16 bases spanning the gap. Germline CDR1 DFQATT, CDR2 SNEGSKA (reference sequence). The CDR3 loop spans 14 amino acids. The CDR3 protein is CSASEVVGGEKLFF. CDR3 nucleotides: TGCAGTGCTAGTGAGGTTGTGGGAGGGGAAAAACTGTTTTTT.

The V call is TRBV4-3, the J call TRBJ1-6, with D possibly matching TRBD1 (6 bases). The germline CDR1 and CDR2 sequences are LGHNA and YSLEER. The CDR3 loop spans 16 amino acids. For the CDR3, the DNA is TGCCCCCCCCGCCGACTCCGTGGGACACCTAATTCACCCCTCCACTTT. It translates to CPPRRLRGTPNSPLHF.

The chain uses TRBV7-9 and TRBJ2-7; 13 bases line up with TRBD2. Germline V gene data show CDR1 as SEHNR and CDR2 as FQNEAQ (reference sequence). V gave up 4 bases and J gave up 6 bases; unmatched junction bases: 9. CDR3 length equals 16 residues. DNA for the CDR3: TGTGCCAGCAGCTCCCTACTAGCGGGAGGGCCCACCGAGCAGTACTTC. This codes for CASSSLLAGGPTEQYF.

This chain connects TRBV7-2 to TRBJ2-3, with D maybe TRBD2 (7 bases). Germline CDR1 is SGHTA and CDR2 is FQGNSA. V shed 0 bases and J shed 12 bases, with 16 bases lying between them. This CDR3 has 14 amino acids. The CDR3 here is CASSLAVGGPFQYF. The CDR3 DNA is TGTGCCAGCAGCTTAGCTGTCGGGGGGCCTTTCCAGTATTTT.

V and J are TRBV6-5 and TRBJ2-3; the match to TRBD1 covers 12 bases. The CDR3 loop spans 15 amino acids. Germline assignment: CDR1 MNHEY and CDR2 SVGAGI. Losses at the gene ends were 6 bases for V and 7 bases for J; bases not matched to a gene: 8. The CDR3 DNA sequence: TGTGCCAGCAGCTCCGGGACAGGGGGCGGGAATACGCAGTATTTT. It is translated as CASSSGTGGGNTQYF.

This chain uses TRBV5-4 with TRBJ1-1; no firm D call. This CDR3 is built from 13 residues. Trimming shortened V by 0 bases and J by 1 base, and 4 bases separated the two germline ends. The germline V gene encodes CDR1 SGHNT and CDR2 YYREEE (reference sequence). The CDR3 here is CASSLDQNTEAFF. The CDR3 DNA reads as TGTGCCAGCAGCTTGGATCAGAACACTGAAGCTTTCTTT.

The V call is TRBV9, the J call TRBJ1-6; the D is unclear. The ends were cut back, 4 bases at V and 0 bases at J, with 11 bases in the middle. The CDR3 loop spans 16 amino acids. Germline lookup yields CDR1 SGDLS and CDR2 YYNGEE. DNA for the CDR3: TGTGCCAGCAGCCCCGTCCCGAGCTCCTATAATTCACCCCTCCACTTT. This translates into CASSPVPSSYNSPLHF.

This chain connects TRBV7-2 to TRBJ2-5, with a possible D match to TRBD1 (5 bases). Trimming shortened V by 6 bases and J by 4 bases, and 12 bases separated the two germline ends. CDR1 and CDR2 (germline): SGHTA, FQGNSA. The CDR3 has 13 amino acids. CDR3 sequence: CASRIGVRETQYF. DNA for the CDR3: TGTGCCAGCAGAATAGGGGTCCGAGAGACCCAGTACTTC. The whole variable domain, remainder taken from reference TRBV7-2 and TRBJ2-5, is GAGVSQSPSNKVTEKGKDVELRCDPISGHTALYWYRQSLGQGLEFLIYFQGNSAPDKSGLPSDRFSAERTGGSVSTLTIQRTQQEDSAVYLCASRIGVRETQYFGPGTRLLVL.

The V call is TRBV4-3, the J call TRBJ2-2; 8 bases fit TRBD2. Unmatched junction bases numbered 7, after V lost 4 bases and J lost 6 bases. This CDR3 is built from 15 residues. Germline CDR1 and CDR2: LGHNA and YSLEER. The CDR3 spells CASSLGGAGPGELFF. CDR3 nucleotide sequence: TGCGCCAGCAGCCTCGGGGGGGCGGGTCCCGGGGAGCTGTTTTTT.

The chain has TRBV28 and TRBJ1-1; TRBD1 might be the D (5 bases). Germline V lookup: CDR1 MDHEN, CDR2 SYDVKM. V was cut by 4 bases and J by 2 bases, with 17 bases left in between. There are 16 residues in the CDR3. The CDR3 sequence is CASSSAGGTVNTEAFF. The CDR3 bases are TGTGCCAGCAGTTCAGCCGGGGGGACGGTCAACACTGAAGCTTTCTTT.

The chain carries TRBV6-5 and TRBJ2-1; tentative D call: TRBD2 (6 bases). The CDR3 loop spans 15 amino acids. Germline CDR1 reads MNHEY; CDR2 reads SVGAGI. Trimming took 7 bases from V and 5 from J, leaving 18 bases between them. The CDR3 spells CASKEDFGGNNEQFF. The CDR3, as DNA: TGTGCCAGCAAGGAAGATTTTGGAGGGAACAATGAGCAGTTCTTC.

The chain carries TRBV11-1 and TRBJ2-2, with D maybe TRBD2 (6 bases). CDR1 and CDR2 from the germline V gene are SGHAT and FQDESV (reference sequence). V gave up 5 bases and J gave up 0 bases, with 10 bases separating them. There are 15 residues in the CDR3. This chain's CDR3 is CASSQPGANTGELFF. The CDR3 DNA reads TGTGCCAGCAGCCAGCCGGGAGCGAACACCGGGGAGCTGTTTTTT.

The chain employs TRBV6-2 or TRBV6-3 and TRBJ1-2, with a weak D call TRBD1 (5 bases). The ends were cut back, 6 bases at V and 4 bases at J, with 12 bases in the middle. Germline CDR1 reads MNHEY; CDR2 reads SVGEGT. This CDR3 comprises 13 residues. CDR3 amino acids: CASSPHTGYGYTF. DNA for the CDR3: TGTGCCAGCAGCCCTCACACAGGCTATGGCTACACCTTC.

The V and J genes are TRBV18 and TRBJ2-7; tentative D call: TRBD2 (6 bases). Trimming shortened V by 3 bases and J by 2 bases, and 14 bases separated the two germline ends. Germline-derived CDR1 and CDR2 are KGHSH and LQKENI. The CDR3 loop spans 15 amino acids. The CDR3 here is CASSPRREVPYEQYF. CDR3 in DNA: TGTGCCAGCTCACCGAGGAGGGAGGTCCCCTACGAGCAGTACTTC.

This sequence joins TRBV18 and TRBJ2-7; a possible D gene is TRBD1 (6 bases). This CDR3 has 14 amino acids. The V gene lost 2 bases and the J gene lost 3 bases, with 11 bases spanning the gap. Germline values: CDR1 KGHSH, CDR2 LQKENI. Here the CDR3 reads CASSPSQGNYEQYF. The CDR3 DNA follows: TGTGCCAGCTCACCATCACAGGGCAACTACGAGCAGTACTTC.

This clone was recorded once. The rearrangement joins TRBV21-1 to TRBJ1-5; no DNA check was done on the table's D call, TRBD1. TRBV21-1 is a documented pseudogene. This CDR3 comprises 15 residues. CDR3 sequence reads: CASSASGTGEIAQHF. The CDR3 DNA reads TGTGCCAGCAGCGCATCCGGGACAGGGGAGATAGCCCAGCATTTT.

The CDR3: CASSLVTSSETQYF. CDR3 coding DNA: TGTGCCAGCAGCTTAGTGACTAGCTCAGAGACCCAGTACTTC. This chain connects TRBV7-8 to TRBJ2-5; 7 nucleotides agree with TRBD2. Germline V gene lookup returns CDR1 SGHVS and CDR2 FQNEAQ. V trimming: 1 base; J trimming: 4 bases; junction bases outside the gene matches: 3. This CDR3 has 14 amino acids.

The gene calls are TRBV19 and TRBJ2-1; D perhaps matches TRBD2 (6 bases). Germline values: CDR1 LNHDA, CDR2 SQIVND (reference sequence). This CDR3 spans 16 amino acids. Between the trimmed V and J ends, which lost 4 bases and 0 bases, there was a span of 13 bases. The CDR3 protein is CASSTAGKRSYNEQFF. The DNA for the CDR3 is TGTGCCAGTAGTACCGCGGGGAAGCGCTCCTACAATGAGCAGTTCTTC.

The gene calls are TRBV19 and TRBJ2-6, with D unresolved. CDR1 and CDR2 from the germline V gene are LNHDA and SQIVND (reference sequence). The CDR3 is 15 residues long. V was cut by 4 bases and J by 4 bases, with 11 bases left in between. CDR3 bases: TGTGCCAGTAGTACAACCCAGGTGGGGGCCAACGTCCTGACTTTC. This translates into CASSTTQVGANVLTF.

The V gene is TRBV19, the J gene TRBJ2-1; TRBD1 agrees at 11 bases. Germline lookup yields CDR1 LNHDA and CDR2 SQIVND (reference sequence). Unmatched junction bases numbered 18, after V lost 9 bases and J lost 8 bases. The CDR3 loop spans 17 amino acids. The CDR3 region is CASRPGTGGGGRHEQFF. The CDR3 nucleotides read TGTGCCAGCCGCCCCGGGACAGGGGGGGGCGGCCGGCATGAGCAGTTCTTC.

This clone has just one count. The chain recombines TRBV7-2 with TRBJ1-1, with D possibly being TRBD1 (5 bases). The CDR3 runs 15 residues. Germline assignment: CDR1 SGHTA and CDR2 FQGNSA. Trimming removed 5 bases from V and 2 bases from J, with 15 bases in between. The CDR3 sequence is CASSRGAGINTEAFF. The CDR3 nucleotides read TGTGCCAGCAGCCGCGGGGCGGGTATTAACACTGAAGCTTTCTTT. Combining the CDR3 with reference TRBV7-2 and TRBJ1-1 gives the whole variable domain GAGVSQSPSNKVTEKGKDVELRCDPISGHTALYWYRQSLGQGLEFLIYFQGNSAPDKSGLPSDRFSAERTGGSVSTLTIQRTQQEDSAVYLCASSRGAGINTEAFFGQGTRLTVV.

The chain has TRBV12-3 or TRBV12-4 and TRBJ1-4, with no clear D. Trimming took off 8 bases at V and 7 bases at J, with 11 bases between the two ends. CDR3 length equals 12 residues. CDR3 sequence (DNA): TGTGCCAGCTCGGGGTCCGCTGAAAAACTGTTTTTT. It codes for CASSGSAEKLFF.

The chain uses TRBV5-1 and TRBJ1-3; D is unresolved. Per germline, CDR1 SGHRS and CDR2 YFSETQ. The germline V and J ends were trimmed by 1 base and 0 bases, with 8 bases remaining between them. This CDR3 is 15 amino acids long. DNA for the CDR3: TGCGCCAGCAGCTTGACGCCGGGCTCTGGAAACACCATATATTTT. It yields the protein CASSLTPGSGNTIYF.

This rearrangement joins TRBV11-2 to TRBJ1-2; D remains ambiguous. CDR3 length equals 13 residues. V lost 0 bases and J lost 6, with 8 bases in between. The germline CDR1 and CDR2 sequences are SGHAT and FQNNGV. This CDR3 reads CASSLDRGDGYTF. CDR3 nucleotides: TGTGCCAGCAGCTTAGATCGGGGTGATGGCTACACCTTC.

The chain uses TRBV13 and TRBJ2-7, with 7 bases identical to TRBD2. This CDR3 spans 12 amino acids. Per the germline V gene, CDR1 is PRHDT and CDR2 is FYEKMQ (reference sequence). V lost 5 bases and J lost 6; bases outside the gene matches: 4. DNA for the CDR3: TGTGCCAGCAGCGCCCCGGGGGGCGAGCAGTACTTC. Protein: CASSAPGGEQYF.

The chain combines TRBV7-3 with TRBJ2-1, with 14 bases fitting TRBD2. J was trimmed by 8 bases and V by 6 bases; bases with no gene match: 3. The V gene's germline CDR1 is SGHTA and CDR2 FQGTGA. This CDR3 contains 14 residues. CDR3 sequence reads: CASRTGLAGDEQFF. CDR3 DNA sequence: TGTGCCAGCAGGACGGGACTAGCGGGAGATGAGCAGTTCTTC.

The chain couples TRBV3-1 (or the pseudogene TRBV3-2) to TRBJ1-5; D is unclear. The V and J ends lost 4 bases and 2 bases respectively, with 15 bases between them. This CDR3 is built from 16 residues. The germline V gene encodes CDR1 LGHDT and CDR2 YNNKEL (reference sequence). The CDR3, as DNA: TGTGCCAGCAGCCGGCCCTCACCCCCCTGCAATCAGCCCCAGCATTTT. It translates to CASSRPSPPCNQPQHF.

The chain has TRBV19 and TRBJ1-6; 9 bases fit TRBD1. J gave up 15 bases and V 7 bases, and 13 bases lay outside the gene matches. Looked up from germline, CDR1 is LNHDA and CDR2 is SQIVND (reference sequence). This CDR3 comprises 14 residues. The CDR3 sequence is CASTKDRGPSLLHF. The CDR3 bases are TGTGCCAGTACTAAGGACAGGGGCCCGAGTCTCCTCCACTTT.